The next 24 T cell receptor beta chains were all read from a single sample in a study of blood T cell repertoires in COVID-19. The data were produced by immunoSEQ multiplex PCR, yet TCRdb's version contains in-frame clones alone and is incomplete. The repertoire holds under 200,000 clones, with 85% to 90% as singletons. Sequenced material: peripheral blood. Every receptor here comes from a man aged 55 to 70 with COVID-19, enrolled during active disease.

The rearrangement uses TRBV7-6 and TRBJ2-3, with 11 nucleotides matching TRBD1. V dropped 5 bases and J dropped 6; count of bases not matched to a gene: 4. The CDR3 runs to 14 residues. CDR1 SGHVS and CDR2 FNYEAQ come from the germline V gene. CDR3 nucleotide sequence: TGTGCCAGCAGCCCCGGGACAGGGGGGGATACGCAGTATTTT. This translates into CASSPGTGGDTQYF. Full variable domain (missing parts from reference TRBV7-6 and TRBJ2-3): GAGVSQSPRYKVTKRGQDVALRCDPISGHVSLYWYRQALGQGPEFLTYFNYEAQQDKSGLPNDRFSAERPEGSISTLTIQRTEQRDSAMYRCASSPGTGGDTQYFGPGTRLTVL.

V gene TRBV28 combines with J gene TRBJ1-1; D may be TRBD1 (6 bases). Germline CDR1 and CDR2: MDHEN and SYDVKM. Between the trimmed V and J ends, which lost 5 bases and 4 bases, there was a span of 11 bases. The CDR3 covers 13 residues. CDR3 nucleotides: TGTGCCAGCAGTGGCGACAGGAGCACTGAAGCTTTCTTT. Its translation: CASSGDRSTEAFF.

This chain uses TRBV24-1 with TRBJ1-2, with 7 bases aligning to TRBD1. Germline V gives CDR1 KGHDR, CDR2 SFDVKD. The length of the CDR3 is 13 residues. The J segment lost 6 bases and the V segment lost 7 bases, leaving 7 bases of the junction unmatched. For the CDR3, the DNA is TGTGCCACCAGCAGGACAGGATGGGATGGCTACACCTTC. Protein product: CATSRTGWDGYTF.

The CDR3 sequence is CASSQAPQQGTGELFF. In DNA form, the CDR3 reads TGCGCCAGCAGCCAAGCCCCCCAGCAGGGCACCGGGGAGCTGTTTTTT. V and J are TRBV4-3 and TRBJ2-2; a possible D gene is TRBD1 (5 bases). Germline-derived CDR1 and CDR2 are LGHNA and YSLEER. This CDR3 region has 16 residues. Between the trimmed V and J ends, which lost 1 base and 4 bases, there was a span of 13 bases.

The J gene is TRBJ2-7, the V gene TRBV11-3, with 10 bases identical to TRBD1. The CDR3 consists of 15 residues. Germline CDR1 and CDR2: SGHNT and YENEEA. V gave up 3 bases and J gave up 1 base; unmatched junction bases: 3. The CDR3 DNA reads TGTGCCAGCAGCTTCCGGGACAGGGGATCCTACGAGCAGTACTTC. As protein: CASSFRDRGSYEQYF.

This sequence joins TRBV15 and TRBJ1-5; possible D gene TRBD1, 5 bases. Trimming shortened V by 0 bases and J by 4 bases, and 7 bases separated the two germline ends. The V gene's germline CDR1 is LNHNV and CDR2 YYDKDF (reference sequence). This CDR3 is 14 amino acids long. The chain's CDR3 is CATSREEGNQPQHF. DNA of the CDR3: TGTGCCACCAGCAGAGAGGAGGGGAATCAGCCCCAGCATTTT. Drawing the rest from reference TRBV15 and TRBJ1-5, the complete variable domain is DAMVIQNPRYQVTQFGKPVTLSCSQTLNHNVMYWYQQKSSQAPKLLFHYYDKDFNNEADTPDNFQSRRPNTSFCFLDIRSPGLGDTAMYLCATSREEGNQPQHFGDGTRLSIL.

With regard to this clone: This specimen includes other DNA sequences encoding the same CDR3. This chain links TRBV28 with TRBJ1-2; D remains ambiguous. Germline V gives CDR1 MDHEN, CDR2 SYDVKM. V was shortened by 2 bases and J by 7 bases, with 5 bases between the two germline ends. The CDR3 consists of 11 residues. CDR3 amino acids: CASSLLSGYTF. The CDR3 nucleotides read TGTGCCAGCAGTTTACTATCTGGCTACACCTTC.

The chain couples TRBV19 to TRBJ1-2; TRBD1 matches at 10 bases. CDR1 is LNHDA and CDR2 is SQIVND in the germline V gene (reference sequence). The junction had 8 bases not matched to a gene; V was cut back by 2 bases and J by 8 bases. The CDR3 contains 15 residues. CDR3 bases: TGTGCCAGTAGTATATTAATGGGACAGGGGACGGGCTACACCTTC. It translates to CASSILMGQGTGYTF.

The genes are TRBV3-1 (or the pseudogene TRBV3-2) and TRBJ2-1; the D gene is possibly TRBD1 (7 bases). The germline gives CDR1 LGHDT, CDR2 YNNKEL (reference sequence). The CDR3 consists of 14 residues. V lost 6 bases and J lost 7, with 16 bases in between. Here the CDR3 DNA reads TGTGCCAGCAGTAACTCAGGGGGGTGGAATGAGCAGTTCTTC. It yields the protein CASSNSGGWNEQFF.

The chain links TRBV19 to TRBJ1-4, with 7 bases identical to TRBD1. CDR1 LNHDA and CDR2 SQIVND come from the germline V gene (reference sequence). This CDR3 is 14 amino acids long. V was clipped by 4 bases and J by 5 bases; unmatched bases: 4. CDR3 residues: CASSNAGGNEKLFF. For the CDR3, the DNA is TGTGCCAGTAGTAACGCAGGGGGGAATGAAAAACTGTTTTTT.

The chain links TRBV27 to TRBJ2-7, with no clear D. Trimming left V 6 bases short and J 5 bases short, with 17 bases between. Germline CDR1 and CDR2: MNHEY and SMNVEV (reference sequence). The length of the CDR3 is 14 residues. The CDR3 loop reads CASRTLMGRNEQYF. The CDR3 bases are TGTGCCAGCAGAACTCTCATGGGCCGGAACGAGCAGTACTTC.

The chain uses TRBV9 and TRBJ1-2, with 7 bases identical to TRBD1. Germline V lookup: CDR1 SGDLS, CDR2 YYNGEE. V shed 6 bases and J 2 bases; nucleotides not matched to a gene: 1. The CDR3 consists of 12 residues. The CDR3 DNA reads as TGTGCCAGCACGACAGGGAACTATGGCTACACCTTC. Protein: CASTTGNYGYTF.

This chain links TRBV27 with TRBJ1-4; TRBD1 might be the D (6 bases). The length of the CDR3 is 17 residues. The germline CDR1 and CDR2 sequences are MNHEY and SMNVEV (reference sequence). V lost 10 bases and J 8 bases, leaving 29 bases between the germline ends. The DNA of the CDR3 is TGTGCCACCTCAACCCAACAGGGACCGAGGGAGGGAGAAAAACTGTTTTTT. It codes for CATSTQQGPREGEKLFF.

V usage is TRBV28 and J usage is TRBJ2-4; the D gene is possibly TRBD1 (6 bases). CDR1 and CDR2 from the germline V gene are MDHEN and SYDVKM. Trimming removed 8 bases at V and 5 bases at J, with 13 bases between. The CDR3 is 13 amino acids. The CDR3 DNA sequence: TGTGCCAGCGTTCGGGCAGGGGAAAACATTCAGTACTTC. Translated: CASVRAGENIQYF.

Only a few counts were recorded for this clone. The rearrangement uses TRBV19 and TRBJ2-2; a weak D match, TRBD2 (5 bases). Trimming cost V 7 bases and J 6 bases, with 6 bases left between them. In germline, CDR1 is LNHDA, CDR2 SQIVND (reference sequence). This CDR3 is built from 11 residues. The CDR3 coding sequence is TGTGCCAGTATTAGCGCCGGGGAGCTGTTTTTT. Amino acid sequence: CASISAGELFF.

This clone was picked up a small number of times. This rearrangement joins TRBV28 to TRBJ2-4, with 10 bases aligning to TRBD1. The CDR3 totals 16 residues. Germline V gene data show CDR1 as MDHEN and CDR2 as SYDVKM. V dropped 5 bases and J dropped 0; count of bases not matched to a gene: 4. The CDR3 loop reads CASSRQGAVAKNIQYF. For the CDR3, the DNA is TGTGCCAGCAGTCGACAGGGGGCCGTAGCCAAAAACATTCAGTACTTC.

The chain recombines TRBV5-6 with TRBJ2-7; D ambiguous. V was pared by 4 bases and J by 2 bases, with 13 bases between. The germline gives CDR1 SGHDT, CDR2 YYEEEE. The CDR3 consists of 14 residues. The CDR3 sequence: CASSRRVPPYEQYF. CDR3 in DNA: TGTGCCAGCAGCCGACGGGTCCCCCCCTACGAGCAGTACTTC.

As for this clone: In the same sample, other DNA sequences code for this CDR3. V usage is TRBV6-5 and J usage is TRBJ1-2, with TRBD1 as a possible D gene (6 bases). V was pared by 7 bases and J by 4 bases, with 13 bases between. CDR1 MNHEY and CDR2 SVGAGI come from the germline V gene. This CDR3 is 13 amino acids long. The CDR3 sequence: CASTRGQPYGYTF. The CDR3 coding sequence is TGTGCCAGCACCCGAGGACAGCCCTATGGCTACACCTTC.

V and J are TRBV13 and TRBJ2-7; the match to TRBD1 covers 10 bases. There are 17 residues in the CDR3. Germline CDR1 PRHDT, CDR2 FYEKMQ (reference sequence). After removal of 5 bases from V and 2 bases from J, the junction contained 12 bases not matched to a gene. The CDR3, as DNA: TGTGCCAGCAGCCCAAGACCGGGACAGGGGCGAGCCTACGAGCAGTACTTC. Translating it yields CASSPRPGQGRAYEQYF.

The J gene is TRBJ1-2, the V gene TRBV10-3; no clear D gene. Trimming removed 9 bases at V and 7 bases at J, with 27 bases between. The CDR3 length is 16 residues. The germline V gene has CDR1 ENHRY and CDR2 SYGVKD. The CDR3 DNA sequence: TGTGCCATATCAACGACCACAGTTCGAAATGAGGGTGGCTACACCTTC. It yields the protein CAISTTTVRNEGGYTF.

The chain recombines TRBV11-2 with TRBJ1-5; 10 bases match TRBD1. The CDR3 runs 17 residues. Trimming removed 1 base from V and 4 bases from J; junction bases left unmatched: 7. Per the germline V gene, CDR1 is SGHAT and CDR2 is FQNNGV. The CDR3 DNA reads TGTGCCAGCAGCTTAGCCATACCGGGACAGGGGAATCAGCCCCAGCATTTT. Translating it yields CASSLAIPGQGNQPQHF.

V is TRBV3-1 (or the pseudogene TRBV3-2) and J is TRBJ1-3; TRBD1 aligns across 9 bases. After removal of 4 bases from V and 0 bases from J, the junction contained 4 bases not matched to a gene. Germline V gives CDR1 LGHDT, CDR2 YNNKEL (reference sequence). The CDR3 contains 16 residues. CDR3 DNA sequence: TGTGCCAGCAGCCCTAACAGGGGGCCCTCTGGAAACACCATATATTTT. Translating gives CASSPNRGPSGNTIYF.

This chain joins TRBV20-1 and TRBJ2-1; TRBD2 matches 10 bases. Germline CDR1 reads DFQATT; CDR2 reads SNEGSKA (reference sequence). Trimming at V came to 3 bases and at J to 6 bases, leaving 11 bases not matched to a gene. CDR3 length equals 16 residues. CDR3 region: CSASGASGGVSNEQFF. The DNA for the CDR3 is TGCAGTGCTAGTGGGGCTAGCGGGGGAGTTAGCAATGAGCAGTTCTTC.

This chain uses TRBV5-1 with TRBJ2-2; a weak D match, TRBD1 (6 bases). Trimming removed 7 bases at V and 4 bases at J, with 14 bases between. The germline CDR1 and CDR2 sequences are SGHRS and YFSETQ. This CDR3 is 14 amino acids long. The CDR3 DNA reads TGCGCCAGCGACACAGGGTCGGGCACCGGGGAGCTGTTTTTT. Translated: CASDTGSGTGELFF.